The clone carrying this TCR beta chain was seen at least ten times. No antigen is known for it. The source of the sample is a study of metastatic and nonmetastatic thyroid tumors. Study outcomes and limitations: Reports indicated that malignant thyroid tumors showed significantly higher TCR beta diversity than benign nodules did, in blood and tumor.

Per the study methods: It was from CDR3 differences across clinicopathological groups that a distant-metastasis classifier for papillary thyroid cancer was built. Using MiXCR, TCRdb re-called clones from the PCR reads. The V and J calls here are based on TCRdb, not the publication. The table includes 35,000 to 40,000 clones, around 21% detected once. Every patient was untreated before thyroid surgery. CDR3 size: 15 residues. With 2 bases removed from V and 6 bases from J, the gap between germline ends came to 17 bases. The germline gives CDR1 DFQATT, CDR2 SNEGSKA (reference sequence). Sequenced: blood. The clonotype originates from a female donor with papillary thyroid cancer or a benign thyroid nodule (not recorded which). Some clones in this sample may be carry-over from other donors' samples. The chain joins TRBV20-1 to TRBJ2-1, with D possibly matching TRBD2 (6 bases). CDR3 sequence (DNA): TGCAGTGCTAGATCTCGGGAGAAGGTTAGCAATGAGCAGTTCTTC. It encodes CSARSREKVSNEQFF.